This T cell receptor (beta chain) was sequenced in a study of T cell responses to AZD1222 COVID-19 vaccine. Profiled with immunoSEQ multiplex PCR; TCRdb holds only in-frame clones, not every one. The data contain some 180,000 clones, approximately 90% of them seen just once; the ten biggest clones take up 1.5% to 2%. Germline CDR1 is MGHRA and CDR2 is YSYEKL. This CDR3 is built from 17 residues. Between the trimmed V and J ends, which lost 0 bases and 0 bases, there was a span of 13 bases. The rearrangement joins TRBV4-1 to TRBJ2-3; weak D call: TRBD2 (6 bases). This TCR was sampled from an adult who received the AZD1222 COVID-19 vaccine. This material consisted of peripheral blood, taken 28 days after the second AZD1222 dose. The CDR3 bases are TGCGCCAGCAGCCAAGATCCGGGACTCTCTAGCACAGATACGCAGTATTTT. Its translation: CASSQDPGLSSTDTQYF.